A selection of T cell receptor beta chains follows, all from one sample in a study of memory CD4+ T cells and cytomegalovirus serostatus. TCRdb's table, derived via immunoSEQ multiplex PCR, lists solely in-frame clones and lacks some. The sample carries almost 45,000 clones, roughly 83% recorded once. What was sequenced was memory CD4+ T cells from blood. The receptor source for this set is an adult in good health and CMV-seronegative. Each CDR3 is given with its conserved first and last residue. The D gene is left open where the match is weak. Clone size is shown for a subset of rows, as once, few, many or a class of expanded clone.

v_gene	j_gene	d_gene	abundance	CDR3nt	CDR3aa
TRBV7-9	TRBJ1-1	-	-	TGTGCCAGCAGCTCACAGGCCTTGAACACTGAAGCTTTCTTT	CASSSQALNTEAFF
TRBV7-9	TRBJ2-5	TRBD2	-	TGTGCCAGACAAGCGGGACGGGTCCAAGAGACCCAGTACTTC	CARQAGRVQETQYF
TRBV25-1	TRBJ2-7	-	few	TGTGCCAGCAGTGAACGGTCCGGGACTCCTCTTCGGGAGCAGTACTTC	CASSERSGTPLREQYF
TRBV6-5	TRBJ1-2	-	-	TGTGCCAGCAGTTACGGAGCCTCTCCCTATGGCTACACCTTC	CASSYGASPYGYTF
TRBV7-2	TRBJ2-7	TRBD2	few	TGTGCCAGCAGCGCTACCGGGACTAGCTTTTACGAGCAGTACTTC	CASSATGTSFYEQYF
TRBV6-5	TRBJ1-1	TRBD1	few	TGTGCCAGCAGCCGACAGGGCCACGAAGCTTTCTTT	CASSRQGHEAFF
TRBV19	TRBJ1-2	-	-	TGTGCCAGTAGTATAGACAGGGACACGTACTATGGCTACACCTTC	CASSIDRDTYYGYTF
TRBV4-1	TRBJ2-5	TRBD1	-	TGCGCCAGCAGCCAAGAAGGGACAGGGATGGTCGAGACCCAGTACTTC	CASSQEGTGMVETQYF
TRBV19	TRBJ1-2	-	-	TGTGCCAGTAGTATCCAGTCGTCTAACTATGGCTACACCTTC	CASSIQSSNYGYTF
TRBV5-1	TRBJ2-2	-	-	TGCGCCAGCACCCCGAGGGTAGCGGTAAACACCGGGGAGCTGTTTTTT	CASTPRVAVNTGELFF
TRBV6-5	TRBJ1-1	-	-	TGTGCCAGCAGTAAACGGTGGAACACTGAAGCTTTCTTT	CASSKRWNTEAFF
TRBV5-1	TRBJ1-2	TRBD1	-	TGCGCCAGCAGCCGGGACAGGGGGCAATTTAACTATGGCTACACCTTC	CASSRDRGQFNYGYTF
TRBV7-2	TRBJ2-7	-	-	TGTGCCAGCAGCTCCCACCCTGGGGGCGAGCAGTACTTC	CASSSHPGGEQYF
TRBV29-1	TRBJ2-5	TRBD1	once	TGCAGCGTTGGGGACAGGGGGTGGCTTGACTTC	CSVGDRGWLDF
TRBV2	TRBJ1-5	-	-	TGTGCCAGCAGTGGGCAGGGTCGGAGCAATCAGCCCCAGCATTTT	CASSGQGRSNQPQHF
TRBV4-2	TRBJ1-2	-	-	TGTGCCAGCAGCCAAGATCCGGGGCGTAACTATGGCTACACCTTC	CASSQDPGRNYGYTF
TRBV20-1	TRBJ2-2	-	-	TGCAGTGCTACCAGGGCCGGGGAGCTGTTTTTT	CSATRAGELFF